This TCR beta chain was found in a study of blood T cell repertoires in COVID-19. Study at large: Specimens from acute and convalescent COVID-19 originated in the United States, Italy and Spain. Sources were T cells, B-cell-depleted T cells, or PBMCs; the material itself was cDNA or gDNA.

Germline CDR1 and CDR2: LGHDT and YNNKEL (reference sequence). This CDR3 has 15 amino acids. Trimming shortened V by 0 bases and J by 12 bases, and 21 bases separated the two germline ends. As originally analysed: For nucleated cells, counts were estimated from reference gene primer amplification. Sequenced by immunoSEQ multiplex PCR; TCRdb stores in-frame clones only, minus some. The DNA was the basis for D and trimming; V, J and clone size are from that table. Altogether under 95,000 clones are present, 85% to 90% being singletons, with the ten largest covering 4.5% to 5.5%. This clone has just one count.

This chain joins TRBV3-1 (or the pseudogene TRBV3-2) and TRBJ2-7; perhaps TRBD1 as D (6 bases). Sequencing used peripheral blood. This clonotype was obtained from a man aged 40-49 years with acute or convalescent COVID-19. Here the CDR3 DNA reads TGTGCCAGCAGCCAAGAATGGGGACACCTTTCCACTCGGTACTTC. Its protein product is CASSQEWGHLSTRYF.